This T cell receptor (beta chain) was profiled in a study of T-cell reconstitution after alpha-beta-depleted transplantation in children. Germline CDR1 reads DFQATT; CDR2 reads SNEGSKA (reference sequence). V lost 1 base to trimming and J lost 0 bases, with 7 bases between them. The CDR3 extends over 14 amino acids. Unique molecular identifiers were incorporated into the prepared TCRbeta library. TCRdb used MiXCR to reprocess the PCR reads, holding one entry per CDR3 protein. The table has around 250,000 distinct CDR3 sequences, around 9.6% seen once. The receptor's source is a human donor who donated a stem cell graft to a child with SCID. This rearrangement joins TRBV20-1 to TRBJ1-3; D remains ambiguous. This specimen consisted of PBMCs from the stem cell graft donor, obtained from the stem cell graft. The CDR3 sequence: CSARVGSSGNTIYF. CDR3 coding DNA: TGCAGTGCTAGAGTAGGGAGCTCTGGAAACACCATATATTTT.